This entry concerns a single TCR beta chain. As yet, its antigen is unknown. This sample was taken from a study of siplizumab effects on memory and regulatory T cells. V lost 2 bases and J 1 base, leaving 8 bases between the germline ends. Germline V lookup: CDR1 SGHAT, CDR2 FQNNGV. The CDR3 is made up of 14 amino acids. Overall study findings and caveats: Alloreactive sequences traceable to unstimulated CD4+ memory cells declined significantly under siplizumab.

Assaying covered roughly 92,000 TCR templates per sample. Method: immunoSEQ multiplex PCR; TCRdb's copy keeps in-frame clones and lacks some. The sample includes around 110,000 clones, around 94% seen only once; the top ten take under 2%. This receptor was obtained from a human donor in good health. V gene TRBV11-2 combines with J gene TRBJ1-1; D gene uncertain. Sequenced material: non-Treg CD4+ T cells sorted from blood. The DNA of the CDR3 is TGTGCCAGCAGCTTATATGGCAGGAACACTGAAGCTTTCTTT. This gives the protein CASSLYGRNTEAFF.